Listed below are T cell receptor beta chains from one sample, sequenced in a study of blood T cell repertoires in COVID-19. Generated by immunoSEQ multiplex PCR, the TCRdb table keeps only in-frame clones and is missing some. This sample has about 140,000 clones; 70% to 80% occur once, and the top ten carry over 15%. The sequenced material came from peripheral blood. All receptors derive from a man aged 50 to 60 with acute or convalescent COVID-19. The CDR3 runs from the conserved cysteine through the conserved F or W. The D gene is left open where the match is weak. The size of a clone is reported for some rows only, either as once, few or many, or as a class for expanded clones.

clone size	V gene	D gene	J gene	CDR3 protein	CDR3 DNA
-	TRBV27	-	TRBJ2-2	CASSLYVGGGTGELFF	TGTGCCAGCAGTTTATACGTTGGGGGAGGCACCGGGGAGCTGTTTTTT
-	TRBV24-1	TRBD1	TRBJ2-5	CATSGLRAGGRETQYF	TGTGCCACCAGTGGCCTCCGGGCAGGGGGTAGGGAGACCCAGTACTTC
-	TRBV21-1	-	TRBJ1-2	CASSPLDRETGGYTF	TGTGCCAGCAGCCCCCTGGACAGGGAGACGGGGGGCTACACCTTC
-	TRBV5-1	-	TRBJ1-3	CASSSNLLSGNTIYF	TGCGCCAGCAGCTCCAATCTACTCTCTGGAAACACCATATATTTT
-	TRBV6-1	-	TRBJ2-5	CASSELTRGGQETQYF	TGTGCCAGCAGTGAACTGACTAGGGGAGGCCAAGAGACCCAGTACTTC
-	TRBV19	-	TRBJ2-7	CASGAVATGSEQYF	TGTGCCAGTGGGGCAGTGGCCACCGGTAGCGAGCAGTACTTC
-	TRBV10-3	-	TRBJ2-3	CAISDRISTDTQYF	TGTGCCATCAGTGACAGAATAAGCACAGATACGCAGTATTTT
-	TRBV5-1	-	TRBJ1-1	CASSLVIGTLNTEAFF	TGCGCCAGCAGCCTTGTGATCGGGACACTAAACACTGAAGCTTTCTTT
few	TRBV5-1	-	TRBJ2-2	CASRNTGKNTGELFF	TGCGCCAGCAGAAATACCGGGAAGAACACCGGGGAGCTGTTTTTT
-	TRBV5-5	-	TRBJ1-2	CASSSGSYGYTF	TGTGCCAGCAGCTCCGGTTCATATGGCTACACCTTC
-	TRBV29-1	TRBD1	TRBJ1-1	CSFGQGGRKAFF	TGCAGCTTCGGGCAGGGGGGCCGGAAAGCTTTCTTT
once	TRBV6-1	-	TRBJ1-2	CASSEGAGYYGYTF	TGTGCCAGCAGTGAAGGGGCAGGGTACTATGGCTACACCTTC
-	TRBV30	TRBD1	TRBJ2-3	CAWSVWTGFTDTQYF	TGTGCCTGGAGTGTATGGACAGGATTCACAGATACGCAGTATTTT
-	TRBV19	TRBD1	TRBJ2-1	CASSPGQGALSSYNEQFF	TGTGCCAGTAGCCCGGGACAGGGGGCCTTGAGCTCCTACAATGAGCAGTTCTTC
-	TRBV13	TRBD2	TRBJ2-3	CASSLEGLAGGPTDTQYF	TGTGCCAGCAGCTTGGAGGGACTAGCGGGGGGCCCCACAGATACGCAGTATTTT
-	TRBV11-3	TRBD1	TRBJ1-1	CASSLSGIGQGANTEAFF	TGTGCCAGCAGCCTTAGTGGAATCGGACAGGGGGCGAACACTGAAGCTTTCTTT
-	TRBV20-1	-	TRBJ1-1	CSASSRRTNMNTEAFF	TGCAGTGCTAGTAGTCGACGTACTAACATGAACACTGAAGCTTTCTTT
once	TRBV18	TRBD1	TRBJ1-1	CASSPGQGRAFF	TGTGCCAGCTCACCGGGACAGGGGAGAGCTTTCTTT
-	TRBV5-1	-	TRBJ2-5	CASRVGGGSSSSETQYF	TGCGCCTCCCGGGTAGGGGGGGGGTCGTCCTCGAGTGAGACCCAGTACTTC
-	TRBV30	TRBD2	TRBJ2-2	CAWSGLAGANTGELFF	TGTGCCTGGAGTGGGTTAGCGGGGGCGAACACCGGGGAGCTGTTTTTT
-	TRBV5-1	TRBD1	TRBJ2-5	CASSWGQAWETQYF	TGCGCCAGCAGCTGGGGACAGGCATGGGAGACCCAGTACTTC
few	TRBV30	-	TRBJ1-6	CAWIGQSNNSPLHF	TGTGCCTGGATCGGACAGTCCAATAATTCACCCCTCCACTTT
few	TRBV20-1	-	TRBJ1-3	CSAFFGNTIYF	TGCAGTGCGTTCTTTGGAAACACCATATATTTT
once	TRBV23-1	TRBD1	TRBJ1-5	CASTWGDRKKDNQPQHF	TGCGCCAGCACCTGGGGGGACAGAAAAAAAGACAATCAGCCCCAGCATTTT
-	TRBV10-2	-	TRBJ1-6	CASSEAQSPLHF	TGCGCCAGCAGTGAAGCTCAATCACCCCTCCACTTT
once	TRBV5-8	-	TRBJ1-2	CASSRVGGYTF	TGTGCCAGCAGCCGGGTGGGTGGCTACACCTTC
once	TRBV19	TRBD1	TRBJ1-2	CASSIGTGESPSGGYTF	TGTGCCAGTAGTATTGGGACAGGGGAATCACCGAGTGGGGGCTACACCTTC
-	TRBV3-1/TRBV3-2	-	TRBJ2-6	CASSQGGTGANVLTF	TGTGCCAGCAGCCAAGGTGGGACAGGGGCCAACGTCCTGACTTTC
once	TRBV28	TRBD1	TRBJ1-1	CASRPGQMNTEAFF	TGTGCCAGCAGGCCGGGACAGATGAACACTGAAGCTTTCTTT
-	TRBV28	-	TRBJ2-1	CASSFSGKDEQFF	TGTGCCAGCAGTTTCTCAGGGAAAGATGAGCAGTTCTTC
-	TRBV12-3/TRBV12-4	-	TRBJ2-5	CASRRRGQETQYF	TGTGCCAGCAGGAGGAGAGGGCAAGAGACCCAGTACTTC
-	TRBV7-3	TRBD1	TRBJ1-2	CASSLLPGGATGYTF	TGTGCCAGCAGCTTACTTCCAGGGGGCGCAACTGGCTACACCTTC
once	TRBV20-1	-	TRBJ2-3	CSAPQGDTQYF	TGCAGTGCTCCTCAGGGAGATACGCAGTATTTT
-	TRBV4-1	-	TRBJ2-3	CASSPLQGITRTDTQYF	TGCGCCAGCAGCCCCCTCCAGGGGATAACACGCACAGATACGCAGTATTTT
-	TRBV12-3/TRBV12-4	-	TRBJ1-4	CASTRQREKLFF	TGTGCCAGCACCAGACAGCGTGAAAAACTGTTTTTT
-	TRBV3-1/TRBV3-2	TRBD2	TRBJ2-5	CASSPYLAGGRETQYF	TGTGCCAGCAGCCCGTACCTAGCGGGGGGGCGAGAGACCCAGTACTTC